The clone carrying this T cell receptor beta chain was detected ten times or more. Its antigen is unknown. Amplification targeted the TCR beta CDR3 regions, with RNA transcripts as the source material. Following a first-round RT-PCR that used HTBI primers, a second-round multiplex PCR was carried out. TCRdb reanalysed the multiplex PCR reads using MiXCR and keeps one entry per CDR3 protein. This sample has some 390,000 distinct CDR3 sequences; about a sixth occur once, and the top ten carry about 1.4%. There are 15 residues in the CDR3. Germline CDR1 reads MNHEY; CDR2 reads SVGEGT. Trimming cost V 2 bases and J 4 bases, with 9 bases left between them. The sample originates from a study of Graves' ophthalmopathy and Graves' hyperthyroidism. Study results and caveats: Among expanded thyroid clonotypes above 0.001 frequency, most also occurred in blood.

The source of this sequence is a woman aged 18-29 years with Graves' ophthalmopathy. V and J are TRBV6-2 or TRBV6-3 and TRBJ2-6, with D maybe TRBD1 (5 bases). The material sequenced was peripheral blood. The chain's CDR3 is CASSYKGVGANVLTF. CDR3 DNA: TGTGCCAGCAGTTACAAAGGGGTCGGGGCCAACGTCCTGACTTTC.